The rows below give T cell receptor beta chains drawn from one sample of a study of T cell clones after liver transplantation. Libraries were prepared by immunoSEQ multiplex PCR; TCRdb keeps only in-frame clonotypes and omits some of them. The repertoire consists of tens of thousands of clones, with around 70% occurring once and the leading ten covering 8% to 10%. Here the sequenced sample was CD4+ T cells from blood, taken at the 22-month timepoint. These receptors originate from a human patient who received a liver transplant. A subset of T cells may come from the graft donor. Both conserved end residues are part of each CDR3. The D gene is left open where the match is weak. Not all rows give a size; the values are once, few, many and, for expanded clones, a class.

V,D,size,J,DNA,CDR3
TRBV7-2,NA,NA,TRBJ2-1,TGTGCCAGCAGCTTAGTAGGCGGGTACTCCTACAATGAGCAGTTCTTC,CASSLVGGYSYNEQFF
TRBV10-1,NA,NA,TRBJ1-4,TGCGCCAGCAGATCACCTGAAAAACTGTTTTTT,CASRSPEKLFF
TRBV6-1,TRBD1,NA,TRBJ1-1,TGTGCCAGCAGTGAAGCGATTACAGGGGGCCTCACTGAAGCTTTCTTT,CASSEAITGGLTEAFF
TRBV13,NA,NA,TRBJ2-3,TGTGCCAGCAGCTTAAAACAGGCTAGCACAGATACGCAGTATTTT,CASSLKQASTDTQYF
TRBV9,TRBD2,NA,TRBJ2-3,TGTGCCAGCAGCGGACCAGAAACTAGCGGGGGGATCACAGATACGCAGTATTTT,CASSGPETSGGITDTQYF
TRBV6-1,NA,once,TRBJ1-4,TGTGCCAGCAGCTACGGGGCAGGGAAGGAAAAACTGTTTTTT,CASSYGAGKEKLFF
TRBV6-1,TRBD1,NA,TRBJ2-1,TGTGCCAGCAGGAGTCGGGACAGCCACTACAATGAGCAGTTCTTC,CASRSRDSHYNEQFF
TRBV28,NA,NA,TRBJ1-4,TGTGCCAGCAGTCCCCCCACCACAACTAATGAAAAACTGTTTTTT,CASSPPTTTNEKLFF
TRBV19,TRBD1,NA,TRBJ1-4,TGTGCCAGTAGTTTTCCCGGGACAGGGAATGAAAAACTGTTTTTT,CASSFPGTGNEKLFF
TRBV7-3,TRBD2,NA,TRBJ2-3,TGTGCCAGCAGCTATCACTTGAGCGGGGGGGCGGGTACGCAGTATTTT,CASSYHLSGGAGTQYF
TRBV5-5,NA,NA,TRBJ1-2,TGTGCCAGCAGCTTGGGGACTGACTATGGCTACACCTTC,CASSLGTDYGYTF
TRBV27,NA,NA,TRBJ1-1,TGTGCCAGCGGCCCTGGTACAGGGAGCATGAACACTGAAGCTTTCTTT,CASGPGTGSMNTEAFF
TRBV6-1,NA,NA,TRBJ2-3,TGTGCCAGCAGATCCCAGGGGGGAGTTGATACGCAGTATTTT,CASRSQGGVDTQYF
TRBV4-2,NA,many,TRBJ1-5,TGTGCCAGCAGCGGAGGGTTGGGTCAGCCCCAGCATTTT,CASSGGLGQPQHF
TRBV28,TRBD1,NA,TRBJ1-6,TGTGCCAGCAGCCCCTGGACAGGGAAAGCTTCACCCCTCCACTTT,CASSPWTGKASPLHF
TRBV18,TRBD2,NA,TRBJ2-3,TGTGCCAGCTCACCACCGGTGCGGGGGGGGTCAGATACGCAGTATTTT,CASSPPVRGGSDTQYF
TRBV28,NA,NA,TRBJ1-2,TGTGCCAGCAGAGATCTTGCTGGCTACACCTTC,CASRDLAGYTF
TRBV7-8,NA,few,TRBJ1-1,TGTGCCAGCAGCTTAGGGCCCCTCCGGAACACTGAAGCTTTCTTT,CASSLGPLRNTEAFF
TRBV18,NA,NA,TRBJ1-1,TGTGCCAGCTCCCCGGACGGGAACACTGAAGCTTTCTTT,CASSPDGNTEAFF
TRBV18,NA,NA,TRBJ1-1,TGTGCCAGCTCACCACGGGGACGGAACACTGAAGCTTTCTTT,CASSPRGRNTEAFF
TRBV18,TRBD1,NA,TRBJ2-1,TGTGCCAGCTCACCTCCCGGGACAGTGTACAATGAGCAGTTCTTC,CASSPPGTVYNEQFF
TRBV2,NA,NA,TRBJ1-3,TGTGCCAGCAGTGTCCTGGGACCGGAACTTGGAAACACCATATATTTT,CASSVLGPELGNTIYF
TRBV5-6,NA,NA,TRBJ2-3,TGTGCCAGCAGCTTGGCAGGGCCAGATACGCAGTATTTT,CASSLAGPDTQYF
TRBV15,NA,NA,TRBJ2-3,TGTGCCACCAGCAGTTTTAGAGATACGCAGTATTTT,CATSSFRDTQYF
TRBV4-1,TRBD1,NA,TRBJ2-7,TGCGCCAGCAGCCAAGGGGACAGGGAATCCCACGAGCAGTACTTC,CASSQGDRESHEQYF